This record concerns one T cell receptor (beta chain) sequence. The antigen it binds to is not known. Base qualities are not recorded, but no much larger clone differs from it by a single base. This sample is part of a study of identical twins (dated by TCRdb to the mid-2010s). Background for the entire study: The study deep-sequenced TCR alpha and beta repertoires from monozygotic twins, unrelated adults of various ages and cord blood to test whether fetal clonotypes persist. Replicate twin experiments were performed at different times using different library preparation protocols to rule out contamination. What the study reported, not specific to this receptor: In monozygotic twins, out-of-frame TCR alpha sharing was systematically underestimated by recombination models, although the models agreed with sharing between unrelated individuals. Compared with coincidental sharing between unrelated individuals, out-of-frame TCR alpha sequences shared between twins had an excess of sequences with low generation probability. Because the same donors could not be followed over many years, the conclusions depended on cross-sectional statistical analysis. Abundant cord blood beta clonotypes carried fewer insertions; young adult naive repertoires showed a weaker similar trend, while memory repertoires showed none. Zero-insertion analyses could be partly confounded by invariant T cells such as MAIT and iNKT, though diverse VJ usage argued against such confounding for most clonotypes. A weaker excess of twin sharing was found in beta out-of-frame sequences because the signal-to-noise ratio was lowered by fewer shared sequences.

CDR1 and CDR2, looked up from the germline V gene, are MNHNS and SASEGT. The CDR3 measures 13 amino acids from cysteine to phenylalanine. The kept DNA is CDR3 alone, 39 bases in frame from the first base. V gives up 6 bases and J gives up 7 bases, and the segment between their germline ends measures 13 bases. Every donor in the study was a healthy Caucasian. The twin cohort comprised three pairs of female monozygotic twins, all aged roughly 18 to 30 years. Using Miltenyi CD45RO+ enrichment and human naive T-cell isolation kits, memory (CD45RO+) and naive T cells were isolated from PBMC. To prepare the library, 5' RACE was applied. For sequencing, an Illumina HiSeq 2000 was employed. Template switching added a universal primer binding site, and the final cDNA carried a unique molecular identifier that allowed TCR cDNA molecules to be counted accurately. Specific primers in the conserved constant-segment region were used to synthesize first-strand cDNA for TCR alpha and beta chains. To control for contamination, every cDNA library carried two barcodes: a SMART-Mk sample barcode plus Illumina barcodes. TruSeq adapter sequences, together with Illumina sample barcodes, were added in two successive PCR steps. The Illumina HiSeq platform was used with custom primers to sequence TCR alpha and beta cDNA libraries. The paper's data handling went like this. Unique molecular identifiers were extracted from raw reads with MiGEC, and CDR3 positions were determined with MiXCR. For each individual, recombination models were inferred using an EM algorithm with the repgenHMM and IGoR tools. The tcR package in R was used for shared clonotype analysis, with sharing normalized by the product of cloneset sizes. To study raw recombination without the effects of thymic and clonal selection, out-of-frame nonproductive sequences were analyzed. The public sequencing data were trimmed at Q25 with fastp and processed into clonotypes with MiXCR by TCRdb, which kept only in-frame beta chains. Each entry merges the rows of one CDR3 protein and shows their most common DNA and genes. TCRdb assigned the V and J calls; the authors' analysis was not used. The sample profile shows some 250,000 distinct CDR3 sequences; roughly 13% of them were found once. The ten largest clones add up to approximately 4% of the sample.

The sample also formed part of further work on yellow fever vaccine responses in identical twins. From the second report: The T cell response to vaccination in identical twins was reported by the authors to appear partly convergent and partly personalized. In identical twins, the study followed T cell clones that responded to the vaccine with precision.

The clonotype comes from a woman aged 18-29 years in good health. Rearrangement joined TRBV6-1 to TRBJ1-5, with a tentative D gene TRBD1 over 6 matching bases. Sequences were obtained from memory (CD45RO+) T cells sorted from blood. The intended sense of this specimen's cell subset or site label: CD45RO+ enriched T cells. The sequence in DNA is TGTGCCAGCAGACAGGGTTGGCGCCAGCCCCAGCATTTT. Translated, this gives CASRQGWRQPQHF.